The clone carrying this TCR beta chain appeared a few times. Its antigen is currently unknown. A read error may produce the germline difference seen at one junction end. This sample is part of a study of cytomegalovirus exposure and HLA in healthy donors. The PCR ran on 60 Vbeta and 13 Jbeta primers. Profiled with immunoSEQ multiplex PCR; TCRdb holds only in-frame clones, not every one. The sample includes approximately 170,000 clones, about three quarters seen only once; the top ten take 5.5% to 7.5%. Study-wide points: Roughly even sequencing depth across donors was the assumption behind the presence/absence analyses. Fewer N-insertions than the roughly 630-donor mean were reportedly shown by an Asian-associated ancestry cluster in a later analysis.

This TCR came from a woman between 35 and 50 years old in good health and CMV-seropositive. The source material was PBMCs.

CDR3 nucleotides: TGTGCCAGCAGTGACTCGCGGGGGCGAAAAAACAGTCAGTACTTC. Residues: CASSDSRGRKNSQYF. The chain uses TRBV2 and TRBJ2-4, with D possibly being TRBD2 (7 bases). CDR3 size: 15 residues. The V gene's germline CDR1 is SNHLY and CDR2 FYNNEI.